These T cell receptor beta chains were read from a single sample in a study of T cells in Graves' hyperthyroidism and ophthalmopathy. MiXCR, applied by TCRdb to the multiplex PCR reads, yields one record per CDR3 protein. The sample comprises hundreds of thousands of distinct CDR3 sequences, roughly 13% of which are singletons, and roughly 35% rests with the top ten. The specimen sequenced was blood. The source of these receptors is a woman aged 40 to 50 with Graves' ophthalmopathy. Both conserved end residues are part of each CDR3. D genes are given only for firm matches. Clone size is stated in some rows and not others, as once, few, many or a class when expanded.

CDR3nt	CDR3aa	v_gene	j_gene	len	d_gene	abundance
TGCAGTGCTGCTCGGGGAGGAAGGGGCACAGATACGCAGTATTTT	CSAARGGRGTDTQYF	TRBV20-1	TRBJ2-3	15	.	.
TGTGTCTCAGTGGGGGACGCCCGATCTGTGGTCTTT	CVSVGDARSVVF	TRBV6-1	TRBJ1-1	12	.	.
TGCAGTGCTAGGAGGGACAGTGTTCAAGAGACCCAGTACTTC	CSARRDSVQETQYF	TRBV20-1	TRBJ2-5	14	TRBD1	many
TGTGCCAGCAGTTCTGTCCGCGGCTACGAGCAGTACTTC	CASSSVRGYEQYF	TRBV6-5	TRBJ2-7	13	.	.
TGTGCCAGCAGTACAGGGGGGTACGAGCAGTACTTC	CASSTGGYEQYF	TRBV6-1	TRBJ2-7	12	TRBD1	many
TGTGCCAGCAGTATAGCCTACAATGAGCAGTTCTTC	CASSIAYNEQFF	TRBV12-3/TRBV12-4	TRBJ2-1	12	.	many
TGTGCCAGCAGCTTAGAGCTAGCAGGAGGAGCTAATGAGCAGTTCTTC	CASSLELAGGANEQFF	TRBV11-3	TRBJ2-1	16	.	many
TGTGCCAGCAGTCGTGGGGCGGGGGCGTACTACGAGCAGTACTTC	CASSRGAGAYYEQYF	TRBV11-2	TRBJ2-7	15	.	many
TGTGCCAGCAGCTTAGTGGGGGTCCCGGGGGATACGCAGTATTTT	CASSLVGVPGDTQYF	TRBV7-9	TRBJ2-3	15	.	.
TGCAGTGCTGCCGGGGGATACGAGCAGTACTTC	CSAAGGYEQYF	TRBV20-1	TRBJ2-7	11	.	many
TGTGCCAGCAGCCCTATTACAGGGAGCTCCTACAATGAGCAGTTCTTC	CASSPITGSSYNEQFF	TRBV5-6	TRBJ2-1	16	.	many
TGTGCCAGCAGCCAAATCGGGGGGTGGACTGAAGCTTTCTTT	CASSQIGGWTEAFF	TRBV3-1	TRBJ1-1	14	.	.
TGTGCCAGCAGACAGGGGGCCTACGAGCAGTACTTC	CASRQGAYEQYF	TRBV12-3/TRBV12-4	TRBJ2-7	12	TRBD1	many
TGTGCCAGCAGCCGAGTCGGGACTTACTCTGGGGCCAACGTCCTGACTTTC	CASSRVGTYSGANVLTF	TRBV7-2	TRBJ2-6	17	.	few
TGTGCCAGCAGTCCCCGAACGGACGGAACTAGCACAGATACGCAGTATTTT	CASSPRTDGTSTDTQYF	TRBV7-9	TRBJ2-3	17	.	.
TGTGCCAGTGCCCTTTCTAGCGGGACCTACGAGCAGTACTTC	CASALSSGTYEQYF	TRBV19	TRBJ2-7	14	TRBD2	few
TGCGCCAGCAGCAGGATCAACCCGAGCACAGATACGCAGTATTTT	CASSRINPSTDTQYF	TRBV5-1	TRBJ2-3	15	.	many
TGCAGTGCTAGAGATCGAGGCCTGGGGTATAATTCACCCCTCCACTTT	CSARDRGLGYNSPLHF	TRBV20-1	TRBJ1-6	16	.	many
TGTGCCAGCAGTTTAACGGGAGACTCCTACAATGAGCAGTTCTTC	CASSLTGDSYNEQFF	TRBV6-4	TRBJ2-1	15	.	few
TGTGCCAGCAGTCCCCGTCTGTGGGTGAACACTGAAGCTTTCTTT	CASSPRLWVNTEAFF	TRBV2	TRBJ1-1	15	.	many
TGCAGTGCTAGAGTACTAGCGGGAAATGAGCAGTTCTTC	CSARVLAGNEQFF	TRBV20-1	TRBJ2-1	13	TRBD2	many
TGCGCCAGCAGTTACGGGGCAGGCCCAGAGGAGACCCAGTACTTC	CASSYGAGPEETQYF	TRBV10-1	TRBJ2-5	15	.	.
TGTGCCAGCAGTGACCGCCTAGCGGGAGTTGAGCAGTTCTTC	CASSDRLAGVEQFF	TRBV2	TRBJ2-1	14	TRBD2	many
TGTGCCAGCAGCTCCGAGGGCCCCAACGAGCAGTACTTC	CASSSEGPNEQYF	TRBV13	TRBJ2-7	13	.	.
TGCGCCAGCGGGGGACGGAGTACCTACGAGCAGTACTTC	CASGGRSTYEQYF	TRBV5-1	TRBJ2-7	13	.	few
TGCGCCAGCAGCCAACAGGGCTTCCCAGATACGCAGTATTTT	CASSQQGFPDTQYF	TRBV5-1	TRBJ2-3	14	.	many
TGTGCCAGCTCACCGTCTTCCTACAATGAGCAGTTCTTC	CASSPSSYNEQFF	TRBV18	TRBJ2-1	13	.	many
TGTGCGCCTCCGGTAACAAGCGGAAACACCATATATTTT	CAPPVTSGNTIYF	TRBV19	TRBJ1-3	13	.	few
TGTGCCAGCAGCCTAGGGGACACAACAACTAATGAAAAACTGTTTTTT	CASSLGDTTTNEKLFF	TRBV13	TRBJ1-4	16	.	many
TGTGCCAGCGGCGCAGGGTGGAACACTGAAGCTTTCTTT	CASGAGWNTEAFF	TRBV6-1	TRBJ1-1	13	.	few
TGCAGTGCTTTCCGTCCTGGGACGGAGCGCAATCAGCCCCAGCATTTT	CSAFRPGTERNQPQHF	TRBV20-1	TRBJ1-5	16	.	many
TGCGCCAGCAGCCAAGGGGCAGGGAGCCCCTACGAGCAGTACTTC	CASSQGAGSPYEQYF	TRBV4-1	TRBJ2-7	15	.	few